The T cell receptor (beta chain) under discussion was sequenced for a study of CD4 T cells in relation to SARS-CoV-2 and coronaviruses. Before the COVID-19 pandemic, during about 2011-2019, CD4+ T cells were taken from unexposed donors. Cryopreserved PBMCs were CD4-enriched, then split into naive and memory cells. TCRdb keeps only in-frame clones here, not all; method: immunoSEQ multiplex PCR. The table has about 68,000 clones, about 92% seen once. This CDR3 is built from 16 residues. The V gene end was trimmed by 5 bases and the J gene end by 0 bases; junction bases not matched to a gene: 7. Germline V CDR1 and CDR2: SGHTA, FQGNSA.

Material: naive CD4+ T cells from PBMCs. The subset is: naive CD4+ T cells isolated by negative enrichment. This TCR came from a human donor in good health. This chain connects TRBV7-2 to TRBJ2-3; the match to TRBD2 covers 8 bases. CDR3 DNA: TGTGCCAGCAGCCCCTATGCGGGGGGTAGCACAGATACGCAGTATTTT. This encodes CASSPYAGGSTDTQYF. Based on the CDR3 plus reference TRBV7-2 and TRBJ2-3, the full variable domain is GAGVSQSPSNKVTEKGKDVELRCDPISGHTALYWYRQSLGQGLEFLIYFQGNSAPDKSGLPSDRFSAERTGGSVSTLTIQRTQQEDSAVYLCASSPYAGGSTDTQYFGPGTRLTVL.